This T cell receptor beta chain appears in the sequencing data of a study of T cell responses to AZD1222 COVID-19 vaccine. Study conclusions and caveats: Increased Spike-specific TCR breadth and depth were observed after two AZD1222 doses. Sampling that yielded the repertoires occurred only after the peak T cell response. Possibly, clonal diversity was underestimated; donors were largely white British and included more females.

Notes on this clone: Its antigen is unknown.

This CDR3 is built from 14 residues. Germline loops: CDR1 SGHAT, CDR2 FQDESV (reference sequence). V dropped 1 base and J dropped 6 bases, with 12 bases sitting between them. Profiling relied on immunoSEQ multiplex PCR, and the TCRdb table lists in-frame clones only, not all of them. The table has under 95,000 clones, roughly 90% seen once. The sequence was obtained from an adult in good health. The starting material was peripheral blood, obtained on day 0 of AZD1222 vaccination. The chain joins TRBV11-1 to TRBJ1-2; D ambiguous. The CDR3 sequence is CASSLVSGSNGYTF. The CDR3 DNA is TGTGCCAGCAGCTTAGTATCCGGGAGCAATGGCTACACCTTC. Supplemented by reference TRBV11-1 and TRBJ1-2, the full variable domain reads EAEVAQSPRYKITEKSQAVAFWCDPISGHATLYWYRQILGQGPELLVQFQDESVVDDSQLPKDRFSAERLKGVDSTLKIQPAELGDSAMYLCASSLVSGSNGYTFGSGTRLTVV.